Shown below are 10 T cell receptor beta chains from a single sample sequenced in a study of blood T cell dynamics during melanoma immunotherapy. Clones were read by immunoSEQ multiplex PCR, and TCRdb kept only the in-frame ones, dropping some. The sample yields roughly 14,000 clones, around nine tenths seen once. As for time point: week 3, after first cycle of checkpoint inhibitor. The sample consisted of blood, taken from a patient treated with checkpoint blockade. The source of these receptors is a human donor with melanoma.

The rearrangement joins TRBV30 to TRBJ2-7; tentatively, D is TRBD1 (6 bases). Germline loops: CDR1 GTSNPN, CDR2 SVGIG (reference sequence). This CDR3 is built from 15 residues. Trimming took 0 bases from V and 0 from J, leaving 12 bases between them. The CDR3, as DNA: TGTGCCTGGAGTGTAAGGACAGACAGCTCCTACGAGCAGTACTTC. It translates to CAWSVRTDSSYEQYF.

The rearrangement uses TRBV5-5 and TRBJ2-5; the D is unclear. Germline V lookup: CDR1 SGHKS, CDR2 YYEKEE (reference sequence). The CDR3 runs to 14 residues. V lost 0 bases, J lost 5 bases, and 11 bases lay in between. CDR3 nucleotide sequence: TGTGCCAGCAGCTTGGGACAATCGTCGGAGACCCAGTACTTC. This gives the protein CASSLGQSSETQYF.

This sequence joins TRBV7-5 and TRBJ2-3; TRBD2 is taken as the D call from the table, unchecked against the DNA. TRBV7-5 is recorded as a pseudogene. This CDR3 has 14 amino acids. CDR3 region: CASSSSGSTDTQYF. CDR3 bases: TGTGCCAGCAGTTCTAGCGGGAGCACAGATACGCAGTATTTT.

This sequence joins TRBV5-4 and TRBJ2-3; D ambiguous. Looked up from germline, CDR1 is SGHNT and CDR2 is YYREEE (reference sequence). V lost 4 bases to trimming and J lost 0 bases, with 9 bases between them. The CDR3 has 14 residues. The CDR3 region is CASSRGSSTDTQYF. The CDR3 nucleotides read TGTGCCAGCAGCCGCGGATCTAGCACAGATACGCAGTATTTT.

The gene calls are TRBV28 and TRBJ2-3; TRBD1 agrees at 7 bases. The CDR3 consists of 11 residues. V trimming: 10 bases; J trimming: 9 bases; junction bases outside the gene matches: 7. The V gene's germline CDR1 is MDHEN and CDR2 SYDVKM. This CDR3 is CAILQGDTQYF. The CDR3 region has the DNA TGTGCCATTCTGCAGGGGGACACGCAGTATTTT.

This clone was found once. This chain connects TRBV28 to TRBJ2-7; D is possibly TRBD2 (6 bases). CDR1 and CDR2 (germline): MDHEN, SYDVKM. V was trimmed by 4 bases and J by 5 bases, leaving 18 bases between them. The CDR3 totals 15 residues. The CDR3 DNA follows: TGTGCCAGCAGTTGGGCTTGGGGGGAACGAAACGAGCAGTACTTC. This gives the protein CASSWAWGERNEQYF.

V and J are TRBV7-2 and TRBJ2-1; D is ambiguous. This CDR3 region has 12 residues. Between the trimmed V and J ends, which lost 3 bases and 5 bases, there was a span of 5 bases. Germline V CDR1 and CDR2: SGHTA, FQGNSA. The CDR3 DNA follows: TGTGCCAGCAGCTTTGGTGACAATGAGCAGTTCTTC. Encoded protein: CASSFGDNEQFF. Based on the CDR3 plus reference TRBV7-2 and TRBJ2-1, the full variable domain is GAGVSQSPSNKVTEKGKDVELRCDPISGHTALYWYRQSLGQGLEFLIYFQGNSAPDKSGLPSDRFSAERTGGSVSTLTIQRTQQEDSAVYLCASSFGDNEQFFGPGTRLTVL.

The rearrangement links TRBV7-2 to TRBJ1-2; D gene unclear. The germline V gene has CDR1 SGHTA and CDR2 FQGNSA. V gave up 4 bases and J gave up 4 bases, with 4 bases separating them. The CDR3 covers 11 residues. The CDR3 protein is CASSSGYGYTF. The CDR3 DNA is TGTGCCAGCAGCTCTGGCTATGGCTACACCTTC.

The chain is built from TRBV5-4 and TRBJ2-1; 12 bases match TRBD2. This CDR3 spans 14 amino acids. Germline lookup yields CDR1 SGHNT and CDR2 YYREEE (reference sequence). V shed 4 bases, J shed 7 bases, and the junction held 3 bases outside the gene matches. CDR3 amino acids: CASSRLAGENEQFF. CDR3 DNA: TGTGCCAGCAGCCGACTAGCGGGAGAGAATGAGCAGTTCTTC.

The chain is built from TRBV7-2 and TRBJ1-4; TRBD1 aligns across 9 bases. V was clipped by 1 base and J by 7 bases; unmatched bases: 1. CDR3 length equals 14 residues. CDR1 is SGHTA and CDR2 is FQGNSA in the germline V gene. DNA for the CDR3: TGTGCCAGCAGCTTAGGGACAGGGGTTGAAAAACTGTTTTTT. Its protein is CASSLGTGVEKLFF.